This T cell receptor beta chain is from a study of cytomegalovirus exposure and HLA in healthy donors. The CDR3 sequence is 14 residues long. Germline V lookup: CDR1 SGHVS, CDR2 FNYEAQ. V was shortened by 2 bases and J by 6 bases, with 13 bases between the two germline ends. Worth noting for this clone: Antigen: not known.

Findings and caveats of the study: When presence/absence was analysed, sequencing depth was taken to be roughly uniform across donors. Links to common viral pathogens appeared, in a later analysis, for several of the most significant clusters. Certain indistinguishable V segments, among them TRBV6-2 and TRBV6-3, were excluded.

Amplification used 60 Vbeta primers and 13 Jbeta primers. Profiled with immunoSEQ multiplex PCR; TCRdb holds only in-frame clones, not every one. The repertoire shows roughly 140,000 clones; the top ten hold about 2.5%. The sequence derives from a man aged 35 to 55 in good health and CMV-seronegative. The sequenced material came from PBMCs. J is TRBJ1-1 and V is TRBV7-6; D uncertain. As DNA, the CDR3 is TGTGCCAGCAGCTTAACCGGGAAGGAAGCTGAAGCTTTCTTT. Protein product: CASSLTGKEAEAFF.